Listed here are 15 T cell receptor beta chains from one sample, sequenced in a study of blood T cells in healthy people across ages. Combining a sample-barcoded 5' primer with a J-beta primer mix, a second PCR ran for 7 to 11 cycles. TCRdb re-analysed the 5' RACE reads in MiXCR, keeping a single row per CDR3 protein. In the table there are some 670,000 distinct CDR3 sequences, approximately 52% of which are singletons. Sequenced sample: blood. The receptors originated from a woman over 75 in good health.

CDR3 residues: CASIGETYEQYF. The CDR3 DNA reads as TGCGCCAGCATCGGTGAGACCTACGAGCAGTACTTC. The rearrangement joins TRBV5-1 to TRBJ2-7; D ambiguous. V shed 6 bases and J shed 2 bases, with 9 bases lying between them. This CDR3 has 12 amino acids. Germline loops: CDR1 SGHRS, CDR2 YFSETQ.

The V and J genes are TRBV7-2 and TRBJ2-6; 8 bases line up with TRBD1. The ends lost 5 bases at V and 4 bases at J; junction bases unmatched: 10. CDR1 and CDR2 (germline): SGHTA, FQGNSA. There are 17 residues in the CDR3. This CDR3 is CASSRDRRKAGANVLTF. The CDR3 coding sequence is TGTGCCAGCAGCCGGGACAGGCGCAAGGCAGGGGCCAACGTCCTGACTTTC.

This clonotype was seen many times. V usage is TRBV6-4 and J usage is TRBJ1-5; 8 positions agree with TRBD1. The V gene's germline CDR1 is MRHNA and CDR2 SNTAGT. The CDR3 sequence is 18 residues long. V was pared by 0 bases and J by 6 bases, with 13 bases of the junction left unmatched. The chain's CDR3 is CASSDSRVQGVVGQPQHF. The CDR3 DNA sequence: TGTGCCAGCAGTGACTCAAGGGTACAGGGGGTAGTAGGTCAGCCCCAGCATTTT.

Remarks on this clonotype: A much larger clone differs from this one at a single base, so this may be a read error. The V call is TRBV5-1, the J call TRBJ2-5; 7 bases are shared with TRBD1. Germline V gene data show CDR1 as SGHRS and CDR2 as YFSETQ. This CDR3 has 15 amino acids. In nucleotides, the CDR3 is TGCGCCAGCAGCGTAAACCCGGGACAGCAAGGGACCCAGTACTTC. Translation: CASSVNPGQQGTQYF.

This clonotype has just a few counts. A much more abundant neighbour one base away suggests this may be a read error. The V and J genes are TRBV4-2 and TRBJ1-2; D call uncertain. The CDR3 consists of 15 residues. V lost 0 bases to trimming and J lost 1 base, with 9 bases between them. CDR1 and CDR2 (germline): LGHNA, YNFKEQ. The CDR3: CASSQDRSFNYGYTF. The DNA of the CDR3 is TGTGCCAGCAGCCAAGATAGGTCCTTTAACTATGGCTACACCTTC.

The chain recombines TRBV10-3 with TRBJ2-4; D unclear. CDR1 is ENHRY and CDR2 is SYGVKD in the germline V gene. The V and J ends lost 3 bases and 2 bases respectively, with 5 bases between them. The CDR3 extends over 13 amino acids. CDR3 sequence reads: CAISEQPKNIQYF. Here the CDR3 DNA reads TGTGCCATCAGTGAACAGCCCAAAAACATTCAGTACTTC.

A note on this clonotype: One junction end disagrees with the germline gene, perhaps due to a read error. The genes are TRBV6-5 and TRBJ1-6; D possibly corresponds to TRBD1 (5 bases). CDR1 and CDR2 from the germline V gene are MNHEY and SVGAGI. CDR3 length: 22 residues. For the CDR3, the DNA is TGTGCCAGCAGTTACGGAGCGGGGGGGGTAGATACGCAGTACTCCTATAATTCACCCCCCCACTTT. It yields the protein CASSYGAGGVDTQYSYNSPPHF.

This clonotype was counted many times. The chain uses TRBV6-5 and TRBJ2-3; D remains unclear. The germline V gene encodes CDR1 MNHEY and CDR2 SVGAGI. The CDR3 runs 15 residues. The V and J ends lost 1 base and 7 bases respectively, with 15 bases between them. CDR3 protein: CASSYWRSTGNTQYF. In DNA form, the CDR3 reads TGTGCCAGCAGTTACTGGCGGAGCACTGGGAATACGCAGTATTTT.

This chain connects TRBV7-2 to TRBJ2-5; D call uncertain. There are 14 residues in the CDR3. V dropped 1 base and J dropped 5 bases, with 11 bases sitting between them. Germline CDR1 reads SGHTA; CDR2 reads FQGNSA. The CDR3 loop is CASSLVLGWETQYF. CDR3 bases: TGTGCCAGCAGCTTAGTATTGGGTTGGGAGACCCAGTACTTC. Filled out from reference TRBV7-2 and TRBJ2-5, the complete variable domain reads GAGVSQSPSNKVTEKGKDVELRCDPISGHTALYWYRQSLGQGLEFLIYFQGNSAPDKSGLPSDRFSAERTGGSVSTLTIQRTQQEDSAVYLCASSLVLGWETQYFGPGTRLLVL.

The chain couples TRBV5-4 to TRBJ2-7, with a weak D call TRBD2 (6 bases). Germline V gene lookup returns CDR1 SGHNT and CDR2 YYREEE (reference sequence). The V end was cut by 4 bases, the J end by 1 base, with 12 bases between. The CDR3 has 14 amino acids. The CDR3 spells CASSNGGMSYEQYF. For the CDR3, the DNA is TGTGCCAGCAGCAACGGAGGGATGTCCTACGAGCAGTACTTC. The variable domain in full, completed from reference TRBV5-4 and TRBJ2-7, reads ETGVTQSPTHLIKTRGQQVTLRCSSQSGHNTVSWYQQALGQGPQFIFQYYREEENGRGNFPPRFSGLQFPNYSSELNVNALELDDSALYLCASSNGGMSYEQYFGPGTRLTVT.

This clonotype showed up many times. This chain connects TRBV7-2 to TRBJ2-5, with D perhaps TRBD2 (5 bases). Germline V gene lookup returns CDR1 SGHTA and CDR2 FQGNSA. Deletions cut 0 bases from V and 4 bases from J, with 12 bases between. This CDR3 region has 15 residues. The CDR3 spells CASSLAVAGRETQYF. In nucleotides, the CDR3 is TGTGCCAGCAGCTTAGCTGTTGCGGGTCGAGAGACCCAGTACTTC.

This clonotype was detected many times. The chain has TRBV5-1 and TRBJ2-3; 12 positions agree with TRBD2. Germline CDR1 SGHRS, CDR2 YFSETQ. V shed 5 bases and J 5 bases; nucleotides not matched to a gene: 3. CDR3 length equals 14 residues. The CDR3 protein is CASRPTSGGDTQYF. CDR3 coding DNA: TGCGCCAGCAGGCCGACTAGCGGGGGAGATACGCAGTATTTT. Drawing the rest from reference TRBV5-1 and TRBJ2-3, the complete variable domain is KAGVTQTPRYLIKTRGQQVTLSCSPISGHRSVSWYQQTPGQGLQFLFEYFSETQRNKGNFPGRFSGRQFSNSRSEMNVSTLELGDSALYLCASRPTSGGDTQYFGPGTRLTVL.

V usage is TRBV7-2 and J usage is TRBJ2-1; weak D call: TRBD2 (7 bases). Germline-derived CDR1 and CDR2 are SGHTA and FQGNSA. The V end was cut by 7 bases, the J end by 6 bases, with 19 bases between. This CDR3 region has 15 residues. The DNA of the CDR3 is TGTGCCAGCAACATTAGGGGGGGGGCAGGCAATGAGCAGTTCTTC. It is translated as CASNIRGGAGNEQFF.

This clonotype was detected many times. J is TRBJ2-7 and V is TRBV12-3 or TRBV12-4; unclear D gene. This CDR3 region has 13 residues. Deletions cut 3 bases from V and 7 bases from J, with 13 bases between. The CDR3 loop is CASSFIGFSEQYF. CDR3 nucleotide sequence: TGTGCCAGCAGTTTCATCGGGTTTAGTGAGCAGTACTTC.

This clonotype was seen a single time. The rearrangement links TRBV12-3 or TRBV12-4 to TRBJ2-1; maybe TRBD1 (5 bases). V shed 8 bases and J shed 1 base, with 21 bases lying between them. This CDR3 region has 17 residues. The CDR3 region is CASGARITTESYNEQFF. The CDR3 nucleotides read TGTGCCAGCGGGGCTCGAATTACGACAGAATCCTACAATGAGCAGTTCTTC.